These 27 T cell receptor beta chains share one sample of origin, sequenced in a study of T cells after yellow fever vaccination. TCRdb analysed the 5' RACE reads with MiXCR anew, one entry per CDR3 protein. The sample yields fewer than 85,000 distinct CDR3 sequences, 7.5% to 8% seen once. This specimen was CD8+ T cells sorted from PBMCs, taken on the day of the yellow fever booster vaccination. Every receptor here comes from a young man who received the YFV17D yellow fever vaccine.

The V gene is TRBV15, the J gene TRBJ2-1; D ambiguous. V lost 0 bases and J 0 bases, leaving 6 bases between the germline ends. Germline V gene data show CDR1 as LNHNV and CDR2 as YYDKDF (reference sequence). The CDR3 extends over 15 amino acids. The DNA of the CDR3 is TGTGCCACCAGCAGAGAAAGAAGCTCCTACAATGAGCAGTTCTTC. As protein: CATSRERSSYNEQFF. Together with reference TRBV15 and TRBJ2-1, the CDR3 gives the full variable domain: DAMVIQNPRYQVTQFGKPVTLSCSQTLNHNVMYWYQQKSSQAPKLLFHYYDKDFNNEADTPDNFQSRRPNTSFCFLDIRSPGLGDTAMYLCATSRERSSYNEQFFGPGTRLTVL.

This sequence joins TRBV7-9 and TRBJ2-1; 9 nucleotides line up with TRBD2. The length of the CDR3 is 11 residues. Germline V lookup: CDR1 SEHNR, CDR2 FQNEAQ (reference sequence). V dropped 5 bases and J dropped 15; count of bases not matched to a gene: 5. CDR3 sequence: CASSPGLALFF. The CDR3 coding sequence is TGTGCCAGCAGCCCAGGACTAGCGCTGTTCTTC. Full variable domain (remainder filled in from reference TRBV7-9 and TRBJ2-1): DTGVSQNPRHKITKRGQNVTFRCDPISEHNRLYWYRQTLGQGPEFLTYFQNEAQLEKSRLLSDRFSAERPKGSFSTLEIQRTEQGDSAMYLCASSPGLALFFGPGTRLTVL.

This clonotype was seen many times. V and J are TRBV20-1 and TRBJ2-7; D may be TRBD2 (6 bases). CDR1 and CDR2 from the germline V gene are DFQATT and SNEGSKA (reference sequence). The CDR3 runs to 14 residues. Trimming took 3 bases from V and 1 from J, leaving 13 bases between them. CDR3 amino acids: CSASSIGGSYEQYF. The CDR3 coding sequence is TGCAGTGCTAGCTCAATCGGGGGTTCCTACGAGCAGTACTTC.

This clonotype was seen more than once but under ten times. V usage is TRBV5-4 and J usage is TRBJ2-2; 10 nucleotides agree with TRBD2. CDR1 SGHNT and CDR2 YYREEE come from the germline V gene (reference sequence). This CDR3 is built from 16 residues. V was clipped by 0 bases and J by 2 bases; unmatched bases: 1. The CDR3 reads CASSLGTSGNTGELFF. The CDR3 DNA reads TGTGCCAGCAGCTTGGGGACTAGCGGAAACACCGGGGAGCTGTTTTTT. Full variable domain (missing parts from reference TRBV5-4 and TRBJ2-2): ETGVTQSPTHLIKTRGQQVTLRCSSQSGHNTVSWYQQALGQGPQFIFQYYREEENGRGNFPPRFSGLQFPNYSSELNVNALELDDSALYLCASSLGTSGNTGELFFGEGSRLTVL.

This clonotype was seen once. The chain carries TRBV4-3 and TRBJ1-4, with D perhaps matching TRBD1 (6 bases). The germline V and J ends were trimmed by 2 bases and 10 bases, with 17 bases remaining between them. CDR3 length: 15 amino acids. Germline CDR1 reads LGHNA; CDR2 reads YSLEER. In nucleotides, the CDR3 is TGCGCCAGCAGCCAAATACAGGGACCGCTCGGAAAACTGTTTTTT. This sequence encodes CASSQIQGPLGKLFF.

V gene TRBV6-5 combines with J gene TRBJ2-1, with 14 nucleotides matching TRBD2. CDR1 is MNHEY and CDR2 is SVGAGI in the germline V gene. The CDR3 loop spans 19 amino acids. After removal of 2 bases from V and 3 bases from J, the junction contained 9 bases not matched to a gene. The CDR3 region is CASSYPELGLAGGYNEQFF. The CDR3, as DNA: TGTGCCAGCAGTTACCCGGAACTCGGACTAGCGGGAGGCTACAATGAGCAGTTCTTC.

This clonotype was detected a few times. An end of the junction differs from the germline gene, which may be a read error. The gene calls are TRBV4-3 and TRBJ2-7, with a possible D match to TRBD1 (6 bases). The CDR3 contains 13 residues. Germline assignment: CDR1 LGHNA and CDR2 YSLEER. The CDR3, as DNA: TGCGCCAGCAGCCAAGATCACGGAAGACAGGTTTATTTC. Translating gives CASSQDHGRQVYF.

This chain uses TRBV9 with TRBJ2-2, with a tentative D call TRBD1 (5 bases). The CDR3 is 15 amino acids. V shed 0 bases and J shed 4 bases, with 10 bases lying between them. Looked up from germline, CDR1 is SGDLS and CDR2 is YYNGEE. The CDR3 protein is CASSVGQGSTGELFF. CDR3 sequence (DNA): TGTGCCAGCAGCGTAGGGCAGGGTAGCACCGGGGAGCTGTTTTTT.

This clonotype was counted ten times or more. The chain carries TRBV10-2 and TRBJ2-3, with no clear D. Germline CDR1 WSHSY, CDR2 SAAADI. The CDR3 loop spans 13 amino acids. V was clipped by 5 bases and J by 4 bases, with 10 bases between them. The CDR3, as DNA: TGCGCCAGCAGTCTGGTTTACCCAGATACGCAGTATTTT. It encodes CASSLVYPDTQYF.

This clonotype has only a few counts. The rearrangement links TRBV4-2 to TRBJ2-7, with D possibly matching TRBD1 (6 bases). This CDR3 spans 13 amino acids. Germline-derived CDR1 and CDR2 are LGHNA and YNFKEQ. Trimming removed 5 bases from V and 6 bases from J, with 14 bases in between. Here the CDR3 reads CASSEYRESEQYF. The CDR3 coding sequence is TGTGCCAGCAGCGAATACAGGGAAAGCGAGCAGTACTTC.

In this sample, this clonotype turned up a few times. The rearrangement joins TRBV6-5 to TRBJ2-1; 8 nucleotides align to TRBD1. The V gene's germline CDR1 is MNHEY and CDR2 SVGAGI. V gave up 5 bases and J gave up 1 base; unmatched junction bases: 4. This CDR3 region has 15 residues. The CDR3 DNA reads as TGTGCCAGCAGTCACCGGGACAGGTCCTACAATGAGCAGTTCTTC. As protein: CASSHRDRSYNEQFF.

V is TRBV27 and J is TRBJ2-1; TRBD2 is a possible D gene (5 bases). V was pared by 7 bases and J by 0 bases, with 10 bases between. The CDR3 loop spans 14 amino acids. CDR1 is MNHEY and CDR2 is SMNVEV in the germline V gene (reference sequence). The CDR3 bases are TGTGCCAGCATCGGGAAAAGCTCCTACAATGAGCAGTTCTTC. Protein product: CASIGKSSYNEQFF.

This clonotype was counted a few times. V and J are TRBV4-3 and TRBJ2-6; D remains unclear. The CDR3 runs 19 residues. Trimming pared 0 bases from V and 0 bases from J, leaving 15 bases between. Germline lookup yields CDR1 LGHNA and CDR2 YSLEER. The DNA of the CDR3 is TGCGCCAGCAGCCAAGATGGTTCCTTTACGATCTCTGGGGCCAACGTCCTGACTTTC. It translates to CASSQDGSFTISGANVLTF.

This clonotype has a handful of counts. This rearrangement joins TRBV11-1 to TRBJ2-7; TRBD1 matches 7 bases. In germline, CDR1 is SGHAT, CDR2 FQDESV (reference sequence). J was trimmed by 6 bases and V by 3 bases; bases with no gene match: 20. This CDR3 spans 18 amino acids. The CDR3 is CASSFQGVLLMGESEQYF. The DNA of the CDR3 is TGTGCCAGCAGCTTTCAGGGGGTTTTACTAATGGGAGAGTCCGAGCAGTACTTC.

CDR3 residues: CASLPTPYEQYF. The CDR3 bases are TGTGCCAGCTTACCGACACCGTACGAGCAGTACTTC. The V and J genes are TRBV18 and TRBJ2-7; D is undetermined. The germline CDR1 and CDR2 sequences are KGHSH and LQKENI. The CDR3 sequence is 12 residues long. V shed 7 bases and J shed 4 bases, with 11 bases lying between them.

The V call is TRBV12-3 or TRBV12-4, the J call TRBJ2-1, with D unclear. Deletions cut 5 bases from V and 3 bases from J, with 14 bases between. The CDR3 is 15 residues long. The CDR3 protein is CASSHAAEDYNEQFF. CDR3 sequence (DNA): TGTGCCAGCAGTCACGCGGCGGAAGACTACAATGAGCAGTTCTTC.

This rearrangement joins TRBV7-6 to TRBJ2-1, with TRBD1 matching over 8 bases. There are 16 residues in the CDR3. The ends lost 3 bases at V and 0 bases at J; junction bases unmatched: 4. Looked up from germline, CDR1 is SGHVS and CDR2 is FNYEAQ. The DNA of the CDR3 is TGTGCCAGCAGCTTGGACAGGGACCCCTCCTACAATGAGCAGTTCTTC. Translating gives CASSLDRDPSYNEQFF.

This clonotype was recorded at least ten times. V and J are TRBV18 and TRBJ2-1, with TRBD2 matching over 9 bases. The germline CDR1 and CDR2 sequences are KGHSH and LQKENI. The CDR3 loop spans 16 amino acids. The V segment lost 1 base and the J segment 2 bases; nucleotides outside the gene matches: 3. The CDR3 here is CASSPLGGRAYNEQFF. The CDR3 region has the DNA TGTGCCAGCTCACCACTCGGCGGGAGGGCCTACAATGAGCAGTTCTTC.

V is TRBV5-4 and J is TRBJ2-2, with D unresolved. Trimming shortened V by 1 base and J by 3 bases, and 4 bases separated the two germline ends. Germline V gives CDR1 SGHNT, CDR2 YYREEE (reference sequence). The CDR3 extends over 13 amino acids. In DNA form, the CDR3 reads TGTGCCAGCAGCTTGTCAGACACCGGGGAGCTGTTTTTT. This sequence encodes CASSLSDTGELFF.

V is TRBV7-9 and J is TRBJ2-5, with D unclear. Trimming removed 6 bases at V and 7 bases at J, with 12 bases between. Germline CDR1 and CDR2: SEHNR and FQNEAQ (reference sequence). The CDR3 consists of 12 residues. CDR3 sequence (DNA): TGTGCCAGCAGATTACCTATCGGGACCCAGTACTTC. It yields the protein CASRLPIGTQYF.

This clonotype occurred many times. CDR3 DNA: TGCGCCAGCAGCCAAGTAGGGGTATCCTACAATGAGCAGTTCTTC. This encodes CASSQVGVSYNEQFF. The rearrangement uses TRBV4-3 and TRBJ2-1, with D perhaps TRBD1 (5 bases). Germline V CDR1 and CDR2: LGHNA, YSLEER. CDR3 size: 15 residues. Trimming pared 1 base from V and 1 base from J, leaving 8 bases between.

This clonotype was seen ten or more times. As DNA, the CDR3 is TGTGCCAGCAGCCAAGATTTCGTCCCCCTTAACACCGGGGAGCTGTTTTTT. This encodes CASSQDFVPLNTGELFF. The rearrangement uses TRBV3-1 and TRBJ2-2; D is ambiguous. CDR1 is LGHDT and CDR2 is YNNKEL in the germline V gene (reference sequence). There are 17 residues in the CDR3. Trimming removed 0 bases from V and 2 bases from J, with 13 bases in between.

This clonotype was recorded a few times. V usage is TRBV7-3 and J usage is TRBJ2-1; 13 bases agree with TRBD2. Germline V gives CDR1 SGHTA, CDR2 FQGTGA. The V gene end was trimmed by 1 base and the J gene end by 10 bases; junction bases not matched to a gene: 19. This CDR3 region has 20 residues. The CDR3 nucleotides are TGTGCCAGCAGCTTAAGCGGGACAGGGCTGGGACTAGCGGGAAGGCTCGAGCAGTTCTTC. Its translation is CASSLSGTGLGLAGRLEQFF.

A few counts support this clonotype. The rearrangement joins TRBV4-3 to TRBJ2-7; maybe TRBD2 (6 bases). This CDR3 comprises 14 residues. Deletions cut 4 bases from V and 1 base from J, with 11 bases between. The germline V gene has CDR1 LGHNA and CDR2 YSLEER. The CDR3 coding sequence is TGCGCCAGCAGCCGCGATGGGGGGTCCTACGAGCAGTACTTC. Amino acid sequence: CASSRDGGSYEQYF.

This clonotype was observed a few times. This chain links TRBV5-1 with TRBJ2-7; the match to TRBD1 covers 10 bases. The trim removed 4 bases at V and 6 bases at J, leaving 7 bases unmatched. The CDR3 contains 14 residues. Germline V gene data show CDR1 as SGHRS and CDR2 as YFSETQ. The CDR3 DNA sequence: TGCGCCAGCAGCCTGCCGGGACAGGGGTTCGAGCAGTACTTC. This translates into CASSLPGQGFEQYF.

This chain connects TRBV7-2 to TRBJ2-4, with 9 bases lining up with TRBD1. The junction had 11 bases not matched to a gene; V was cut back by 5 bases and J by 9 bases. Per the germline V gene, CDR1 is SGHTA and CDR2 is FQGNSA. CDR3 length equals 15 residues. DNA for the CDR3: TGTGCCAGCAGCCTGGGACCCGGGACAGGGAGCATTCAGTACTTC. Its protein product is CASSLGPGTGSIQYF.

This clonotype has a handful of counts. The rearrangement uses TRBV6-6 and TRBJ1-1, with TRBD1 identical over 8 bases. Looked up from germline, CDR1 is MNHNY and CDR2 is SVGAGI (reference sequence). The CDR3 is 13 residues long. The V segment lost 6 bases and the J segment 6 bases; nucleotides outside the gene matches: 6. CDR3 sequence reads: CASRPTGVAEAFF. CDR3 in DNA: TGTGCCAGCAGGCCGACAGGGGTTGCTGAAGCTTTCTTT.